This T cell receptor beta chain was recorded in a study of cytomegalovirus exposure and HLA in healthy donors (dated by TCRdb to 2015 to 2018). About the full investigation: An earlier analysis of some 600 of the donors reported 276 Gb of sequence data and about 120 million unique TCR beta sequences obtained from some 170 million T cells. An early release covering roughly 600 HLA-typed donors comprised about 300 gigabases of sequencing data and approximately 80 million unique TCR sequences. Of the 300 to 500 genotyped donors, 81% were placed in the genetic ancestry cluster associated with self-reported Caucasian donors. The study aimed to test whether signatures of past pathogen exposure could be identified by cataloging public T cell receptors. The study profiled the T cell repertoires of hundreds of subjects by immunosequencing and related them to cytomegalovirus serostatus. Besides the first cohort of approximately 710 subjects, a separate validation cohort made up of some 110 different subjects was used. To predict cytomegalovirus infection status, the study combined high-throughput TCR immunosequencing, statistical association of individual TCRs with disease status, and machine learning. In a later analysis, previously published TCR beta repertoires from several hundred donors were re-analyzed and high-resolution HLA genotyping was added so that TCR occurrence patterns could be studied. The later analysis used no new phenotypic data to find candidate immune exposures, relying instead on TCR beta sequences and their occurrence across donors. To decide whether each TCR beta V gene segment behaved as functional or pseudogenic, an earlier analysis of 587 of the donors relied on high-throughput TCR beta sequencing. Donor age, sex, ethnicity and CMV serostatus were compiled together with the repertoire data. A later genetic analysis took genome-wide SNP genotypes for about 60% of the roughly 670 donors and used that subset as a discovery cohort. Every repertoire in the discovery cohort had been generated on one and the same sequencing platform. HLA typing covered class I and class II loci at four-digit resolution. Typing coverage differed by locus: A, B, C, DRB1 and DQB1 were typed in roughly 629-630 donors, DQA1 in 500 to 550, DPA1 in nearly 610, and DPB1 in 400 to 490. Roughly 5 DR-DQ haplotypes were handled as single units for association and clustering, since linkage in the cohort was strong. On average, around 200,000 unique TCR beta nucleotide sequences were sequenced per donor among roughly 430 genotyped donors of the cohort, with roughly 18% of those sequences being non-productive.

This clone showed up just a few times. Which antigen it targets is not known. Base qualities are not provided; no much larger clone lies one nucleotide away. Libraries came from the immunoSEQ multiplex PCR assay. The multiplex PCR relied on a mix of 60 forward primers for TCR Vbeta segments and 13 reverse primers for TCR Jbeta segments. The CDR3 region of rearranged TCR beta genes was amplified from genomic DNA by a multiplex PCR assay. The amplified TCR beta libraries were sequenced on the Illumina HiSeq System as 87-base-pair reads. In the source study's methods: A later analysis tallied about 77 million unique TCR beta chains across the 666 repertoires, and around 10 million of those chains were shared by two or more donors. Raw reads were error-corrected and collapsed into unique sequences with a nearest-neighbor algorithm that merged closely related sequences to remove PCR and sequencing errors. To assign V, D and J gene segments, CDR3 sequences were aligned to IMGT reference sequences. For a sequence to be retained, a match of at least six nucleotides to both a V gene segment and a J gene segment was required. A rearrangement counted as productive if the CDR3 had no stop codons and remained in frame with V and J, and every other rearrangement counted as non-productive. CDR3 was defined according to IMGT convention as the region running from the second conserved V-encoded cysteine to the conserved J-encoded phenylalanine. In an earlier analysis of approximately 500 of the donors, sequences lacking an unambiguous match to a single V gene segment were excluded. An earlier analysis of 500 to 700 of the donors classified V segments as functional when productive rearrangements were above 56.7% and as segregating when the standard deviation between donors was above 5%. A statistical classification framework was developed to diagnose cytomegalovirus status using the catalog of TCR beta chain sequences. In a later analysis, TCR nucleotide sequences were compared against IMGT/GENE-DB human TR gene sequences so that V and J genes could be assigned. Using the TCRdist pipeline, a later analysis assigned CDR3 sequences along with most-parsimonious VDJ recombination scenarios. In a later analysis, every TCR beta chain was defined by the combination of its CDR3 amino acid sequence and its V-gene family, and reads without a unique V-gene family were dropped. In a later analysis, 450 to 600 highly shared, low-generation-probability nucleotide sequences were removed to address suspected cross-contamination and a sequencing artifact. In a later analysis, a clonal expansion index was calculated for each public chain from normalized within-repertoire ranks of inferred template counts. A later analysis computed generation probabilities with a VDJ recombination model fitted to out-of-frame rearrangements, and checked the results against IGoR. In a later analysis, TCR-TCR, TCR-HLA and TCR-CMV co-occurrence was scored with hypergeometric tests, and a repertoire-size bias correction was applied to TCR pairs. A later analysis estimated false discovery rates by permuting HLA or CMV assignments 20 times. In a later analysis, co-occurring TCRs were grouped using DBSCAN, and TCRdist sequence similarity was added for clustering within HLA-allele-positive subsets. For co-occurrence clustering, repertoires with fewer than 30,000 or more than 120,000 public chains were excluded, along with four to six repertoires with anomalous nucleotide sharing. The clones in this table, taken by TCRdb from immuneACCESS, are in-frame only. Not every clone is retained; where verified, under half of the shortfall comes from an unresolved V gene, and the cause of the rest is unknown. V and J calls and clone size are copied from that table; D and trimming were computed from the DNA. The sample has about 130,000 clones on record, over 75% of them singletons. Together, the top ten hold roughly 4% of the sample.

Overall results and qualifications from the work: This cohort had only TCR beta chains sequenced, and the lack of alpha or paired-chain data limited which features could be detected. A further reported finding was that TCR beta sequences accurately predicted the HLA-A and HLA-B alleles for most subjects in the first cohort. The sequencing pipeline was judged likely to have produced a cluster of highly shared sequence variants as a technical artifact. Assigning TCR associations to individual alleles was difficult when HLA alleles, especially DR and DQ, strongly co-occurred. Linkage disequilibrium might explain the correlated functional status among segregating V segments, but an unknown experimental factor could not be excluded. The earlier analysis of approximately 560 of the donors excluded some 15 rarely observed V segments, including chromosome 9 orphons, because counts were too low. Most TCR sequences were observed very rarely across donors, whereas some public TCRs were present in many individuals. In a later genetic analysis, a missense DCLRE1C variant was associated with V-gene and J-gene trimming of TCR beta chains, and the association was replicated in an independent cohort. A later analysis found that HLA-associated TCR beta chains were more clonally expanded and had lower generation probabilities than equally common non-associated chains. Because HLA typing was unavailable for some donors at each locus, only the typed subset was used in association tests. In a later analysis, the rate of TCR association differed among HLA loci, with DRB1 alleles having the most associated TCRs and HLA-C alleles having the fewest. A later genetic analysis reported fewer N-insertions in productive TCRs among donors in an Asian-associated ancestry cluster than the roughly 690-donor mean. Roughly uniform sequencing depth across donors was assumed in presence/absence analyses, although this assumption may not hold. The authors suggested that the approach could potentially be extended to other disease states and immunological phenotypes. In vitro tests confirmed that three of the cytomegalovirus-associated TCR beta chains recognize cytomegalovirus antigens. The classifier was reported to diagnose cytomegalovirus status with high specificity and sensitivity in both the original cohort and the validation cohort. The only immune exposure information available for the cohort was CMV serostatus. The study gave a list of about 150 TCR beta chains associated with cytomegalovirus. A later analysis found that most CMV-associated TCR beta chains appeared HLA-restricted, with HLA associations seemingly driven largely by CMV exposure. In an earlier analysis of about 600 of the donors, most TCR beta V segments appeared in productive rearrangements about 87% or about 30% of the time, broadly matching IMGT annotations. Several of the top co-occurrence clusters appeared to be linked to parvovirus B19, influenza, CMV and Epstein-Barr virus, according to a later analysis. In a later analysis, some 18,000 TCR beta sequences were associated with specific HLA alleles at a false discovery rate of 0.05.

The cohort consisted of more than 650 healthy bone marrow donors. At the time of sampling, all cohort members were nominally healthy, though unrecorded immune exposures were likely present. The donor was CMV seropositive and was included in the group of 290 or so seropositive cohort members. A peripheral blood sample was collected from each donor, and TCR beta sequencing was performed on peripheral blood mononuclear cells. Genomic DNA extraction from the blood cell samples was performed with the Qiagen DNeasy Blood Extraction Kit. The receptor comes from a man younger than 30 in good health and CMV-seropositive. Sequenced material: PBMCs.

The CDR3 corresponds to CASSDESSSTDTQYF. The nucleotide sequence reads TGTGCCAGCAGTGACGAGTCGTCTAGCACAGATACGCAGTATTTT. The sequence links TRBV6-4 to TRBJ2-3, with the D gene not confidently named. Its CDR3 holds 15 amino acids, cysteine through phenylalanine. Only the CDR3 DNA stays, 45 bases, in frame from base 1. V and J are truncated by 2 bases and 0 bases respectively, leaving an intervening sequence of 9 bases. Via the germline V gene, CDR1 is MRHNA and CDR2 SNTAGT.